What follows are 17 T cell receptor beta chains derived from one specimen sequenced in a study of T cell repertoires in cytomegalovirus infection. TCRdb redid the calling of the reads with MiXCR, one entry per CDR3 protein. The sample holds 200,000 to 250,000 distinct CDR3 sequences, approximately 7% seen once. The sequenced sample was PBMCs. These receptors were taken from a human donor in good health (CMV status not recorded). Some clones in this sample may be carry-over from other donors' samples.

In its sample, this clonotype was seen many times. The chain is built from TRBV7-2 and TRBJ2-1; no clear D. The V gene's germline CDR1 is SGHTA and CDR2 FQGNSA. CDR3 length equals 15 residues. V lost 0 bases, J lost 0 bases, and 6 bases lay in between. The CDR3 DNA sequence: TGTGCCAGCAGCTTAGCGGTGAGCTCCTACAATGAGCAGTTCTTC. It codes for CASSLAVSSYNEQFF.

This clonotype was observed at least ten times. The chain combines TRBV7-3 with TRBJ2-3; possible D gene TRBD2, 7 bases. The germline V and J ends were trimmed by 8 bases and 4 bases, with 16 bases remaining between them. This CDR3 region has 14 residues. The V gene's germline CDR1 is SGHTA and CDR2 FQGTGA. CDR3 in DNA: TGTGCCAGCGGACGATCGGGGGGCGCAGATACGCAGTATTTT. Protein sequence: CASGRSGGADTQYF.

This clonotype was counted ten times or more. V is TRBV7-8 and J is TRBJ2-7; 10 nucleotides match TRBD1. This CDR3 spans 15 amino acids. After removal of 5 bases from V and 3 bases from J, the junction contained 7 bases not matched to a gene. Germline V lookup: CDR1 SGHVS, CDR2 FQNEAQ. The CDR3 nucleotides are TGTGCCAGCAGCAGCCGCCGGGACAGGGGCTACGAGCAGTACTTC. This encodes CASSSRRDRGYEQYF.

There are a few counts of this clonotype. The chain combines TRBV29-1 with TRBJ1-2; D might be TRBD1 (5 bases). Germline CDR1 SQVTM, CDR2 ANQGSEA. V lost 3 bases, J lost 0 bases, and 23 bases lay in between. This CDR3 is built from 18 residues. The CDR3 coding sequence is TGCAGCGTTGACCGGGGCGGTAACAGGAGAGCCCCTAACTATGGCTACACCTTC. Encoded protein: CSVDRGGNRRAPNYGYTF.

This clonotype appeared many times. This rearrangement joins TRBV5-1 to TRBJ2-2; 12 bases fit TRBD1. Germline CDR1 is SGHRS and CDR2 is YFSETQ. CDR3 length: 15 residues. V was clipped by 4 bases and J by 4 bases; unmatched bases: 2. CDR3 bases: TGCGCCAGCAGCATGGGACAGGGGGCCACCGGGGAGCTGTTTTTT. Protein product: CASSMGQGATGELFF.

This clonotype was seen a few times. This chain joins TRBV2 and TRBJ1-2; weak D call: TRBD1 (5 bases). Between the trimmed V and J ends, which lost 7 bases and 8 bases, there was a span of 17 bases. CDR3 size: 13 residues. Germline V gene sequence: CDR1 SNHLY, CDR2 FYNNEI. The CDR3 spells CASTRGVGDGYTF. DNA for the CDR3: TGTGCCAGCACGAGAGGGGTGGGGGACGGCTACACCTTC.

The CDR3 sequence: CASSYIGGRGGYGYTF. The CDR3, as DNA: TGTGCCAGCAGTTATATCGGTGGCAGGGGGGGATATGGCTACACCTTC. The genes are TRBV6-5 and TRBJ1-2; 7 nucleotides align to TRBD1. Germline V gene sequence: CDR1 MNHEY, CDR2 SVGAGI. The CDR3 sequence is 16 residues long. With 3 bases clipped from V and 5 bases from J, the junction kept 12 bases outside the gene matches.

This clonotype was picked up a small number of times. The gene calls are TRBV6-5 and TRBJ2-5; 7 nucleotides match TRBD1. The germline CDR1 and CDR2 sequences are MNHEY and SVGAGI. J lost 5 bases, V lost 4 bases, and 7 bases had no gene match. The CDR3 runs to 14 residues. The CDR3 reads CASSLGGPTETQYF. Written as DNA, the CDR3 is TGTGCCAGCAGTTTAGGGGGCCCCACGGAGACCCAGTACTTC.

This clonotype was detected a few times. The rearrangement joins TRBV11-2 to TRBJ1-1; tentative D call: TRBD1 (6 bases). V dropped 2 bases and J dropped 1 base, with 11 bases sitting between them. CDR3 length: 15 amino acids. Per the germline V gene, CDR1 is SGHAT and CDR2 is FQNNGV. The chain's CDR3 is CASSLRTVKNTEAFF. The CDR3 DNA sequence: TGTGCCAGCAGCTTAAGGACAGTTAAGAACACTGAAGCTTTCTTT.

This clonotype was counted ten times or more. The J gene is TRBJ2-5, the V gene TRBV7-6; 8 bases fit TRBD1. The CDR3 spans 16 residues. V lost 3 bases to trimming and J lost 5 bases; unmatched junction nucleotides: 11. The germline CDR1 and CDR2 sequences are SGHVS and FNYEAQ. CDR3 nucleotides: TGTGCCAGCAGCTTGCCGACGCAGGGGGCTGGGGAGACCCAGTACTTC. The encoded protein is CASSLPTQGAGETQYF.

This clonotype appeared many times. The V gene is TRBV7-2, the J gene TRBJ1-6, with 9 bases that match TRBD1. CDR3 length: 13 residues. The ends lost 5 bases at V and 9 bases at J; junction bases unmatched: 2. Germline V gene lookup returns CDR1 SGHTA and CDR2 FQGNSA. The CDR3 DNA follows: TGTGCCAGCAGCGGGACAGGGAGTTCACCCCTCCACTTT. The encoded protein is CASSGTGSSPLHF.

The DNA for the CDR3 is TGCAGCGTAGATAAGAGCGGGTTGGGAGCTTTCTTT. Its translation is CSVDKSGLGAFF. The V gene is TRBV29-1, the J gene TRBJ1-1; D is unclear. Per the germline V gene, CDR1 is SQVTM and CDR2 is ANQGSEA. The CDR3 consists of 12 residues. V was pared by 6 bases and J by 10 bases, with 18 bases between.

This clonotype came up many times. The rearrangement links TRBV7-8 to TRBJ1-2, with D tentatively TRBD1 (5 bases). In germline, CDR1 is SGHVS, CDR2 FQNEAQ. V lost 5 bases, J lost 0 bases, and 13 bases lay in between. This CDR3 spans 15 amino acids. CDR3 coding DNA: TGTGCCAGCAGCCGGCGGGGGTTGCCTAACTATGGCTACACCTTC. The encoded protein is CASSRRGLPNYGYTF.

The sample holds many counts of this clonotype. This chain links TRBV7-2 with TRBJ2-7, with 12 positions matching TRBD1. The CDR3 has 13 amino acids. V lost 9 bases to trimming and J lost 7 bases; unmatched junction nucleotides: 7. Germline CDR1 is SGHTA and CDR2 is FQGNSA. The CDR3 is CASRDRGLGEQYF. The CDR3 DNA is TGTGCCAGTCGGGACAGGGGGCTTGGGGAGCAGTACTTC.

The rearrangement links TRBV29-1 to TRBJ2-2; 10 bases fit TRBD2. CDR3 length: 13 amino acids. V was pared by 8 bases and J by 6 bases, with 6 bases of the junction left unmatched. In germline, CDR1 is SQVTM, CDR2 ANQGSEA. CDR3 region: CSTKSGGAGELFF. CDR3 DNA sequence: TGCAGCACGAAAAGCGGGGGGGCCGGGGAGCTGTTTTTT.

Ten or more counts support this clonotype. V gene TRBV6-5 combines with J gene TRBJ2-1, with D possibly TRBD1 on 6 matching bases. Trimming left V 2 bases short and J 7 bases short, with 12 bases between. CDR3 length: 14 residues. The V gene's germline CDR1 is MNHEY and CDR2 SVGAGI. This chain's CDR3 is CASSYGRQANEQFF. The CDR3 DNA is TGTGCCAGCAGTTACGGGAGACAGGCAAATGAGCAGTTCTTC.

This clonotype appeared many times. The chain recombines TRBV12-3 or TRBV12-4 with TRBJ2-7, with D possibly TRBD1 on 5 matching bases. Trimming cost V 5 bases and J 1 base, with 15 bases left between them. The CDR3 is made up of 15 amino acids. The CDR3 loop is CASSPPGGQSYEQYF. The CDR3 DNA reads as TGTGCCAGCAGTCCGCCGGGTGGACAATCCTACGAGCAGTACTTC.